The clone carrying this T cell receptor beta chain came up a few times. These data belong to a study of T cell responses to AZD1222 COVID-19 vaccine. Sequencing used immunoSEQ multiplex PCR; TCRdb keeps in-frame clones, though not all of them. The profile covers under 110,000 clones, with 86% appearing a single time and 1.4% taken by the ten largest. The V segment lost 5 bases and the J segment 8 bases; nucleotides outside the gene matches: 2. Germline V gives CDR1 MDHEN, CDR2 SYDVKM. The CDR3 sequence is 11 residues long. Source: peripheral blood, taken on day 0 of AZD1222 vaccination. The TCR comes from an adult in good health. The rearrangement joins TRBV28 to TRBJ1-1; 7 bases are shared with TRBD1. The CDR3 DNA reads TGTGCCAGCAGTCCGACAGGGGAAGCTTTCTTT. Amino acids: CASSPTGEAFF.